What follows are 10 T cell receptor beta chains derived from one specimen sequenced in a study of shared clonotypes between healthy human individuals. Data came from immunoSEQ multiplex PCR; TCRdb stores just in-frame clones and leaves some out. The data hold millions of clones, with about 95% observed a single time. CD8 cells classed as naive were CD45RO-negative and positively selected for CCR7, excluding terminally differentiated effector memory CD45RA+ cells. Sequencing was done on a sample of naive CD8+ T cells sorted from blood. The receptor set was obtained from a man between 18 and 35 years old in good health.

The J gene is TRBJ1-5, the V gene TRBV6-5; TRBD1 is a possible D gene (6 bases). With 3 bases removed from V and 9 bases from J, the gap between germline ends came to 18 bases. The CDR3 has 15 residues. Germline lookup yields CDR1 MNHEY and CDR2 SVGAGI. The CDR3 bases are TGTGCCAGCAGTTATGAGAGGGGGGGGAACGGGCCCCAGCATTTT. Its protein product is CASSYERGGNGPQHF.

The chain has TRBV5-1 and TRBJ1-1; D remains unclear. The V gene lost 0 bases and the J gene lost 11 bases, with 14 bases spanning the gap. Germline V gene lookup returns CDR1 SGHRS and CDR2 YFSETQ. The CDR3 has 13 residues. CDR3 residues: CASSLAFGSGAFF. CDR3 DNA: TGCGCCAGCAGCTTGGCCTTCGGCTCTGGCGCTTTCTTT.

The V gene is TRBV27, the J gene TRBJ2-7; D may be TRBD1 (5 bases). The CDR3 covers 14 residues. The germline CDR1 and CDR2 sequences are MNHEY and SMNVEV (reference sequence). Trimming took off 3 bases at V and 5 bases at J, with 14 bases between the two ends. The CDR3 DNA sequence: TGTGCCAGCAGTTTTTGGCAGGGTCAAGACGAGCAGTACTTC. This translates into CASSFWQGQDEQYF.

This clone was recorded only once. Here the CDR3 reads CASSLVGFAEEKLFF. The DNA for the CDR3 is TGTGCCAGCAGCTTAGTCGGGTTCGCGGAGGAAAAACTGTTTTTT. The chain couples TRBV7-9 to TRBJ1-4; D ambiguous. CDR1 is SEHNR, CDR2 FQNEAQ, per germline (reference sequence). The CDR3 contains 15 residues. Trimming left V 1 base short and J 8 bases short, with 14 bases between. The variable domain in full, with the rest retrieved from reference TRBV7-9 and TRBJ1-4, is DTGVSQNPRHKITKRGQNVTFRCDPISEHNRLYWYRQTLGQGPEFLTYFQNEAQLEKSRLLSDRFSAERPKGSFSTLEIQRTEQGDSAMYLCASSLVGFAEEKLFFGSGTQLSVL.

This rearrangement joins TRBV4-1 to TRBJ2-2; D gene uncertain. Germline CDR1 is MGHRA and CDR2 is YSYEKL. The CDR3 loop spans 14 amino acids. The V and J ends lost 3 bases and 1 base respectively, with 6 bases between them. The CDR3 DNA reads as TGCGCCAGCAGCCACTTTTGGAACACCGGGGAGCTGTTTTTT. It encodes CASSHFWNTGELFF.

Points on this clone: Other DNA sequences in the sample encode the same CDR3. The chain links TRBV30 to TRBJ1-4; D perhaps matches TRBD1 (5 bases). V gave up 2 bases and J gave up 8 bases, with 15 bases separating them. The length of the CDR3 is 14 residues. CDR1 is GTSNPN and CDR2 is SVGIG in the germline V gene (reference sequence). CDR3 coding DNA: TGTGCCTGGAGTCCCACCGGGACCGGCGAAAAACTGTTTTTT. It is translated as CAWSPTGTGEKLFF.

The V gene is TRBV5-1, the J gene TRBJ2-3; TRBD2 might be the D (5 bases). Germline CDR1 and CDR2: SGHRS and YFSETQ. This CDR3 is built from 14 residues. V shed 4 bases and J shed 4 bases, with 13 bases lying between them. CDR3 in DNA: TGCGCCAGCAGCCCATCGGGGTTTGCAGATACGCAGTATTTT. This gives the protein CASSPSGFADTQYF.

As concerns this clone: Other DNA sequences in the same sample also yield this CDR3. This rearrangement joins TRBV4-1 to TRBJ2-7; D gene unclear. The CDR3 extends over 14 amino acids. Per germline, CDR1 MGHRA and CDR2 YSYEKL. Trimming removed 0 bases from V and 0 bases from J, with 6 bases in between. The CDR3 DNA is TGCGCCAGCAGCCAAGATGTCGCCTCCTACGAGCAGTACTTC. Translated: CASSQDVASYEQYF.

The chain employs TRBV19 and TRBJ2-5; 12 nucleotides agree with TRBD1. The CDR3 sequence is 16 residues long. V lost 4 bases, J lost 5 bases, and 8 bases stayed unmatched. Germline CDR1 reads LNHDA; CDR2 reads SQIVND (reference sequence). CDR3 nucleotides: TGTGCCAGTAGTACCGGGACAGGGGGCGAGGCTGAGACCCAGTACTTC. Amino acid sequence: CASSTGTGGEAETQYF.

The genes are TRBV2 and TRBJ2-2; D is ambiguous. V lost 2 bases and J 0 bases, leaving 7 bases between the germline ends. The CDR3 has 15 residues. CDR1 is SNHLY and CDR2 is FYNNEI in the germline V gene. The chain's CDR3 is CASSEWEANTGELFF. For the CDR3, the DNA is TGTGCCAGCAGTGAATGGGAAGCGAACACCGGGGAGCTGTTTTTT.